These 5 T cell receptor beta chains were sequenced from one sample in a study of cytomegalovirus exposure and HLA in healthy donors. The PCR used 60 Vbeta and 13 Jbeta primers. Repertoires were generated with immunoSEQ multiplex PCR, while TCRdb's copy carries only in-frame clones and drops some. Of approximately 150,000 clones listed, 80% to 85% were seen once; the top ten hold over 2%. Sequenced sample: PBMCs. Every receptor here comes from a male donor in good health and CMV-seronegative.

The chain combines TRBV29-1 with TRBJ2-1; the match to TRBD2 covers 8 bases. The CDR3 runs to 11 residues. The J segment lost 12 bases and the V segment lost 7 bases, leaving 8 bases of the junction unmatched. Looked up from germline, CDR1 is SQVTM and CDR2 is ANQGSEA. Written as DNA, the CDR3 is TGCAGCGGAACGGGAAGCGGGGGGCAGTTCTTC. Amino acids: CSGTGSGGQFF.

The chain uses TRBV7-2 and TRBJ1-1; D is undetermined. The germline V gene has CDR1 SGHTA and CDR2 FQGNSA. V was cut by 2 bases and J by 1 base, with 11 bases left in between. The CDR3 runs to 15 residues. The CDR3 spells CASSLTRMGNTEAFF. CDR3 DNA sequence: TGTGCCAGCAGCTTAACCAGGATGGGGAACACTGAAGCTTTCTTT.

This clone was counted a few times. The chain links TRBV11-2 to TRBJ2-7, with D perhaps matching TRBD1 (5 bases). The CDR3 runs 17 residues. CDR1 is SGHAT and CDR2 is FQNNGV in the germline V gene. The germline V and J ends were trimmed by 6 bases and 0 bases, with 21 bases remaining between them. This CDR3 is CASRFYKRQGSSYEQYF. CDR3 nucleotide sequence: TGTGCCAGCAGATTTTATAAGCGTCAGGGAAGCTCCTACGAGCAGTACTTC.

V usage is TRBV7-2 and J usage is TRBJ1-2, with a possible D match to TRBD1 (5 bases). V lost 4 bases and J lost 3, with 15 bases in between. The CDR3 contains 15 residues. Germline CDR1 SGHTA, CDR2 FQGNSA. The DNA of the CDR3 is TGTGCCAGCAGCTCGCGACAGCTACCCTACTATGGCTACACCTTC. It specifies CASSSRQLPYYGYTF.

The chain couples TRBV6-5 to TRBJ2-5, with a possible D match to TRBD1 (5 bases). Germline V lookup: CDR1 MNHEY, CDR2 SVGAGI. The V end was cut by 6 bases, the J end by 1 base, with 12 bases between. This CDR3 has 14 residues. The CDR3 loop reads CASSPGQVQETQYF. DNA for the CDR3: TGTGCCAGCAGCCCTGGACAAGTCCAAGAGACCCAGTACTTC.